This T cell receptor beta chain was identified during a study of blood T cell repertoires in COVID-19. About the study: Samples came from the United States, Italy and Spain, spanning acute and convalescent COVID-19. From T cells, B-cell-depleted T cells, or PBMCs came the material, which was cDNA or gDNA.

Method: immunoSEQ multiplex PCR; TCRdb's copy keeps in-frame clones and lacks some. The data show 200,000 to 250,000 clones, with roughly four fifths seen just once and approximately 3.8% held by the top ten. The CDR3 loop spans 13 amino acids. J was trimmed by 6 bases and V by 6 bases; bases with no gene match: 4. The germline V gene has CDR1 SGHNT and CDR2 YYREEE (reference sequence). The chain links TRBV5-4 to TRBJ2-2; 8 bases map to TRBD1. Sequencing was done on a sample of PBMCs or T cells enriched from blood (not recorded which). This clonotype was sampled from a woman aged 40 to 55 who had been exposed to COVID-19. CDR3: CASTRTGSGELFF. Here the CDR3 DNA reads TGTGCCAGCACAAGGACAGGGTCCGGGGAGCTGTTTTTT. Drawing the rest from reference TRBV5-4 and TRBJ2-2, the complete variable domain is ETGVTQSPTHLIKTRGQQVTLRCSSQSGHNTVSWYQQALGQGPQFIFQYYREEENGRGNFPPRFSGLQFPNYSSELNVNALELDDSALYLCASTRTGSGELFFGEGSRLTVL.